This T cell receptor (beta chain) emerged from a study of T cell changes during pregnancy in multiple sclerosis. Some clones are missing from TCRdb's copy, which holds only in-frame ones; the method was immunoSEQ multiplex PCR. This repertoire shows about 60,000 clones, roughly 93% found once; its top ten account for approximately 3.8%. V lost 3 bases to trimming and J lost 5 bases; unmatched junction nucleotides: 4. CDR1 and CDR2 (germline): LGHNA, YSLEER. CDR3 length: 15 residues. This clone appeared once. The V call is TRBV4-3, the J call TRBJ2-2; 9 bases agree with TRBD1. This TCR was sampled from a female donor with multiple sclerosis, enrolled in a pregnancy study. The sample was CD8+ T cells from peripheral blood mononuclear cells, taken in the second trimester of pregnancy. The CDR3 spells CASSHLGTGTGELFF. CDR3 DNA sequence: TGCGCCAGCAGCCACTTGGGGACAGGGACCGGGGAGCTGTTTTTT.